These 19 T cell receptor beta chains were all obtained from the same sample, sequenced in a study of Tregs in tolerant kidney transplant recipients. The method was immunoSEQ multiplex PCR; TCRdb's version includes in-frame clones alone and lacks a portion of them. This repertoire shows more than 90,000 clones, about 90% found once; its top ten account for more than 0.45%. Sequenced input: CD4+ T cells from blood. Receptors originate from a human donor in good health.

The rearrangement links TRBV27 to TRBJ1-1, with D possibly TRBD1 on 6 matching bases. Trimming left V 0 bases short and J 4 bases short, with 9 bases between. This CDR3 has 14 residues. Germline V CDR1 and CDR2: MNHEY, SMNVEV (reference sequence). CDR3 amino acids: CASSLSSGATEAFF. CDR3 nucleotides: TGTGCCAGCAGTTTATCTTCAGGGGCCACTGAAGCTTTCTTT.

This clone was recorded only once. The V call is TRBV6-6, the J call TRBJ2-7, with 11 bases matching TRBD1. Unmatched junction bases numbered 7, after V lost 2 bases and J lost 7 bases. Germline V gene data show CDR1 as MNHNY and CDR2 as SVGAGI (reference sequence). There are 15 residues in the CDR3. Written as DNA, the CDR3 is TGTGCCAGCAGTTACAGAGGACAGGGGGCTCGTGAGCAGTACTTC. Its protein is CASSYRGQGAREQYF.

The V call is TRBV19, the J call TRBJ1-6, with TRBD1 identical over 8 bases. Germline CDR1 is LNHDA and CDR2 is SQIVND (reference sequence). V shed 8 bases and J 7 bases; nucleotides not matched to a gene: 10. The CDR3 extends over 15 amino acids. The DNA for the CDR3 is TGTGCCAGTCAATCTGCAGGGGGCCAAAATTCACCCCTCCACTTT. It yields the protein CASQSAGGQNSPLHF.

The chain combines TRBV25-1 with TRBJ2-7; 10 bases map to TRBD1. The CDR3 loop spans 15 amino acids. The trim removed 3 bases at V and 2 bases at J, leaving 4 bases unmatched. CDR1 is MGHDK and CDR2 is SYGVNS in the germline V gene. The CDR3 nucleotides read TGTGCCAGCAGTGATACTGGACAGGGGGCCTACGAGCAGTACTTC. Its protein product is CASSDTGQGAYEQYF.

This sequence joins TRBV30 and TRBJ2-7; D might be TRBD1 (5 bases). Germline loops: CDR1 GTSNPN, CDR2 SVGIG (reference sequence). This CDR3 has 13 amino acids. V lost 1 base, J lost 5 bases, and 12 bases lay in between. CDR3 bases: TGTGCCTGGAGTGGAGGCAGGGTACACGAGCAGTACTTC. Encoded protein: CAWSGGRVHEQYF.

J is TRBJ2-7 and V is TRBV6-4; 8 nucleotides agree with TRBD2. After removal of 8 bases from V and 2 bases from J, the junction contained 5 bases not matched to a gene. Per germline, CDR1 MRHNA and CDR2 SNTAGT. The CDR3 totals 13 residues. In nucleotides, the CDR3 is TGTGCCAGCCTTGGACTAGCTCCCTACGAGCAGTACTTC. Translation gives CASLGLAPYEQYF.

This chain uses TRBV27 with TRBJ2-1; D remains ambiguous. The CDR3 length is 15 residues. V lost 3 bases and J 0 bases, leaving 9 bases between the germline ends. CDR1 is MNHEY, CDR2 SMNVEV, per germline (reference sequence). Here the CDR3 reads CASSFGDPSYNEQFF. The CDR3 coding sequence is TGTGCCAGCAGTTTCGGCGACCCCTCCTACAATGAGCAGTTCTTC.

CDR3 sequence reads: CAALPGSWEETQYF. Here the CDR3 DNA reads TGTGCCGCCCTGCCAGGATCGTGGGAAGAGACCCAGTACTTC. The rearrangement uses TRBV6-1 and TRBJ2-5; D is ambiguous. Germline CDR1 reads MNHNS; CDR2 reads SASEGT. CDR3 size: 14 residues. V lost 11 bases, J lost 3 bases, and 19 bases lay in between.

V usage is TRBV12-5 and J usage is TRBJ2-2; maybe TRBD2 (6 bases). V lost 8 bases, J lost 5 bases, and 15 bases lay in between. Germline assignment: CDR1 LGHNT and CDR2 FRNRAP. This CDR3 is built from 14 residues. The CDR3 region has the DNA TGTGCTAGTCATCCACGGGGGTTTACCGGGGAGCTGTTTTTT. This gives the protein CASHPRGFTGELFF.

The V gene is TRBV5-4, the J gene TRBJ2-2, with TRBD1 identical over 9 bases. Unmatched junction bases numbered 11, after V lost 4 bases and J lost 7 bases. The CDR3 runs to 16 residues. Germline V lookup: CDR1 SGHNT, CDR2 YYREEE (reference sequence). The CDR3 spells CASSRTGGMIVGELFF. The CDR3 DNA reads TGTGCCAGCAGCCGTACAGGGGGCATGATAGTCGGGGAGCTGTTTTTT.

The CDR3 region is CASSPGGTGPTDTQYF. CDR3 nucleotide sequence: TGTGCCAGCTCACCGGGAGGGACAGGCCCCACAGATACGCAGTATTTT. The chain links TRBV18 to TRBJ2-3, with a tentative D call TRBD1 (8 bases). The germline V gene has CDR1 KGHSH and CDR2 LQKENI. The V and J ends lost 3 bases and 2 bases respectively, with 15 bases between them. CDR3 size: 16 residues.

The rearrangement joins TRBV7-3 to TRBJ2-5, with 8 bases fitting TRBD1. After removal of 8 bases from V and 1 base from J, the junction contained 9 bases not matched to a gene. There are 15 residues in the CDR3. CDR1 is SGHTA and CDR2 is FQGTGA in the germline V gene. The CDR3 DNA reads TGTGCCAGCGGAGTTGGACAGGGTGGCCAAGAGACCCAGTACTTC. It specifies CASGVGQGGQETQYF.

The rearrangement joins TRBV11-3 to TRBJ2-3, with D possibly TRBD2 on 7 matching bases. V was clipped by 0 bases and J by 4 bases, with 14 bases between them. The germline V gene encodes CDR1 SGHNT and CDR2 YENEEA. This CDR3 region has 16 residues. CDR3 bases: TGTGCCAGCAGCTTAGATTCGGGGGGCTCGGCAGATACGCAGTATTTT. Protein sequence: CASSLDSGGSADTQYF.

CDR3 nucleotide sequence: TGTGCCAGCAGCTTATCGGTTAGCTCGGTCGCCGGGGAGCTGTTTTTT. Translation: CASSLSVSSVAGELFF. The chain links TRBV7-2 to TRBJ2-2, with unresolved D. The V end was cut by 2 bases, the J end by 6 bases, with 16 bases between. The CDR3 sequence is 16 residues long. Germline V CDR1 and CDR2: SGHTA, FQGNSA. Drawing the rest from reference TRBV7-2 and TRBJ2-2, the complete variable domain is GAGVSQSPSNKVTEKGKDVELRCDPISGHTALYWYRQSLGQGLEFLIYFQGNSAPDKSGLPSDRFSAERTGGSVSTLTIQRTQQEDSAVYLCASSLSVSSVAGELFFGEGSRLTVL.

The rearrangement joins TRBV6-1 to TRBJ2-7, with 8 bases identical to TRBD2. In germline, CDR1 is MNHNS, CDR2 SASEGT. With V trimmed by 6 bases and J by 3 bases, 10 bases remained unmatched. The CDR3 length is 15 residues. The CDR3 region is CASRQYLAGLYEQYF. DNA of the CDR3: TGTGCCAGCAGGCAGTATTTAGCGGGACTCTACGAGCAGTACTTC.

The genes are TRBV6-5 and TRBJ2-3, with D tentatively TRBD2 (6 bases). The V gene's germline CDR1 is MNHEY and CDR2 SVGAGI. The CDR3 sequence is 14 residues long. The germline V and J ends were trimmed by 0 bases and 4 bases, with 8 bases remaining between them. CDR3 region: CASSYSTRPDTQYF. DNA for the CDR3: TGTGCCAGCAGTTACTCGACTAGACCAGATACGCAGTATTTT.

J is TRBJ1-1 and V is TRBV13, with a tentative D call TRBD1 (6 bases). The germline gives CDR1 PRHDT, CDR2 FYEKMQ (reference sequence). This CDR3 has 14 residues. V lost 3 bases to trimming and J lost 11 bases, with 19 bases between them. CDR3 residues: CASSFQIQQGRAFF. The DNA of the CDR3 is TGTGCCAGCAGCTTCCAAATCCAACAGGGCCGGGCTTTCTTT. The whole variable domain, filled in from reference TRBV13 and TRBJ1-1, reads AAGVIQSPRHLIKEKRETATLKCYPIPRHDTVYWYQQGPGQDPQFLISFYEKMQSDKGSIPDRFSAQQFSDYHSELNMSSLELGDSALYFCASSFQIQQGRAFFGQGTRLTVV.

This chain joins TRBV6-1 and TRBJ1-4, with unresolved D. CDR1 MNHNS and CDR2 SASEGT come from the germline V gene. Deletions cut 6 bases from V and 5 bases from J, with 13 bases between. CDR3 length equals 14 residues. CDR3 amino acids: CASRARAENEKLFF. The CDR3 coding sequence is TGTGCCAGCAGGGCACGGGCAGAGAATGAAAAACTGTTTTTT.

This clone was seen once. The chain is built from TRBV5-1 and TRBJ1-2; D is uncertain. The CDR3 runs to 13 residues. Germline V gene data show CDR1 as SGHRS and CDR2 as YFSETQ. V shed 0 bases and J shed 3 bases, with 6 bases lying between them. CDR3 sequence (DNA): TGCGCCAGCAGCTTGGCCGCGGACTATGGCTACACCTTC. Translated, it gives CASSLAADYGYTF.